A single sample gave rise to the 25 T cell receptor beta chains below, sequenced in a study of early T cells in non-severe SARS-CoV-2 infection. TCRdb reprocessed the 5' RACE reads with MiXCR, giving one entry per CDR3 protein. Of roughly 20,000 distinct CDR3 sequences in the sample, less than 4.5% were seen once. The specimen sequenced was whole blood. Receptors originate from an adult who was a healthcare worker with PCR-confirmed SARS-CoV-2 infection or an uninfected control (not recorded which).

Many counts were recorded for this clonotype. This chain connects TRBV18 to TRBJ2-1, with D unclear. Germline CDR1 reads KGHSH; CDR2 reads LQKENI. The CDR3 is 11 amino acids. With 6 bases removed from V and 4 bases from J, the gap between germline ends came to 4 bases. Here the CDR3 DNA reads TGTGCCAGCTCCAGATACAATGAGCAGTTCTTC. Its translation is CASSRYNEQFF. Combining the CDR3 with reference TRBV18 and TRBJ2-1 gives the whole variable domain NAGVMQNPRHLVRRRGQEARLRCSPMKGHSHVYWYRQLPEEGLKFMVYLQKENIIDESGMPKERFSAEFPKEGPSILRIQQVVRGDSAAYFCASSRYNEQFFGPGTRLTVL.

The gene calls are TRBV27 and TRBJ2-1; D is possibly TRBD1 (8 bases). CDR3 length: 14 residues. Trimming left V 8 bases short and J 7 bases short, with 18 bases between. Germline V gives CDR1 MNHEY, CDR2 SMNVEV (reference sequence). DNA for the CDR3: TGTGCCAGCGGACGACAGGGGAGGGTGAATGAGCAGTTCTTC. Protein: CASGRQGRVNEQFF.

In this sample, this clonotype turned up many times. The chain employs TRBV20-1 and TRBJ2-3, with TRBD2 matching 7 bases. The CDR3 sequence is 15 residues long. The germline V gene encodes CDR1 DFQATT and CDR2 SNEGSKA (reference sequence). V shed 3 bases and J 2 bases; nucleotides not matched to a gene: 8. The CDR3 nucleotides read TGCAGTGCTAGTCATTCTAGCGGCGACACAGATACGCAGTATTTT. Translation: CSASHSSGDTDTQYF.

This clonotype was recorded at least ten times. The genes are TRBV10-1 and TRBJ1-1; maybe TRBD1 (5 bases). The CDR3 loop spans 16 amino acids. Trimming shortened V by 0 bases and J by 3 bases, and 14 bases separated the two germline ends. CDR1 is WNHNN, CDR2 SYGVQD, per germline (reference sequence). In DNA, the CDR3 is TGCGCCAGCAGTGAGTCGGGTGGACGAGGGGACACTGAAGCTTTCTTT. Its translation: CASSESGGRGDTEAFF.

This clonotype appeared many times. V usage is TRBV7-3 and J usage is TRBJ2-1, with a tentative D call TRBD1 (5 bases). Germline assignment: CDR1 SGHTA and CDR2 FQGTGA. The CDR3 totals 12 residues. Trimming cost V 5 bases and J 9 bases, with 11 bases left between them. Here the CDR3 DNA reads TGTGCCAGCAGCCCTCAGGGCGTTGAGCAGTTCTTC. Encoded protein: CASSPQGVEQFF.

This clonotype was picked up many times. The gene calls are TRBV5-6 and TRBJ2-1; TRBD2 matches at 12 bases. The CDR3 sequence is 20 residues long. V shed 0 bases and J 0 bases; nucleotides not matched to a gene: 10. CDR1 SGHDT and CDR2 YYEEEE come from the germline V gene. CDR3 bases: TGTGCCAGCAGCTTGGCAGGGACTAGCGGGCCGTGGAGCTCCTACAATGAGCAGTTCTTC. Amino acids: CASSLAGTSGPWSSYNEQFF.

This clonotype was seen many times. The chain couples TRBV19 to TRBJ2-5; the D gene is possibly TRBD2 (7 bases). The germline gives CDR1 LNHDA, CDR2 SQIVND (reference sequence). Between the trimmed V and J ends, which lost 4 bases and 1 base, there was a span of 13 bases. The CDR3 sequence is 15 residues long. CDR3: CASSTFAGAQETQYF. CDR3 DNA sequence: TGTGCCAGTAGTACGTTTGCGGGGGCCCAAGAGACCCAGTACTTC.

This clonotype came up many times. The rearrangement joins TRBV27 to TRBJ2-5; no clear D gene. Trimming shortened V by 6 bases and J by 1 base, and 12 bases separated the two germline ends. This CDR3 is 14 amino acids long. Per the germline V gene, CDR1 is MNHEY and CDR2 is SMNVEV (reference sequence). DNA for the CDR3: TGTGCCAGCAGCTCCTGGACCCGCCAAGAGACCCAGTACTTC. Its protein product is CASSSWTRQETQYF.

This clonotype was seen ten or more times. The rearrangement links TRBV12-3 or TRBV12-4 to TRBJ2-1; D unclear. Trimming shortened V by 5 bases and J by 3 bases, and 17 bases separated the two germline ends. The length of the CDR3 is 16 residues. The CDR3 is CASSPRPRAIYNEQFF. In DNA, the CDR3 is TGTGCCAGCAGTCCTCGGCCACGGGCGATCTACAATGAGCAGTTCTTC.

By share of the sample, this clonotype is medium-sized. The chain combines TRBV5-5 with TRBJ1-2, with TRBD1 identical over 10 bases. CDR3 size: 15 residues. The germline gives CDR1 SGHKS, CDR2 YYEKEE (reference sequence). With V trimmed by 4 bases and J by 1 base, 4 bases remained unmatched. The chain's CDR3 is CASSIGTGDNYGYTF. CDR3 nucleotides: TGTGCCAGCAGCATCGGGACAGGGGATAACTATGGCTACACCTTC.

Judged by abundance, this clonotype is medium-sized. The V and J genes are TRBV7-2 and TRBJ2-5, with D perhaps TRBD2 (6 bases). The V and J ends lost 5 bases and 1 base respectively, with 17 bases between them. This CDR3 contains 16 residues. The germline CDR1 and CDR2 sequences are SGHTA and FQGNSA. In DNA, the CDR3 is TGTGCCAGCAGCACCCTCGGGCGGGGTCCCCAAGAGACCCAGTACTTC. Translating it yields CASSTLGRGPQETQYF.

This clonotype has ten or more counts. The genes are TRBV10-3 and TRBJ1-1; possibly TRBD1 for D (6 bases). CDR1 is ENHRY and CDR2 is SYGVKD in the germline V gene. Between the trimmed V and J ends, which lost 10 bases and 2 bases, there was a span of 17 bases. The CDR3 totals 14 residues. The CDR3 spells CATSVQGPNTEAFF. DNA for the CDR3: TGTGCCACCAGCGTACAGGGTCCTAACACTGAAGCTTTCTTT.

This clonotype was picked up many times. The junction departs from germline at one end; a sequencing error may be responsible. The chain combines TRBV2 with TRBJ2-1; D might be TRBD1 or TRBD2, each matching 6 bases. CDR1 is SNHLY and CDR2 is FYNNEI in the germline V gene. CDR3 length equals 14 residues. CDR3 residues: CASREGGTHNEQFF. The CDR3 region has the DNA TGTGCCAGCAGGGAAGGGGGGACCCACAATGAGCAGTTCTTC.

In its sample, this clonotype is medium-sized. The rearrangement joins TRBV5-4 to TRBJ2-1; perhaps D is TRBD1 or TRBD2 (6 bases each). The length of the CDR3 is 16 residues. Trimming took off 2 bases at V and 5 bases at J, with 17 bases between the two ends. CDR1 and CDR2 (germline): SGHNT, YYREEE (reference sequence). In DNA, the CDR3 is TGTGCCAGCAGCTTATCAGGGAGAGGGGGGCACAATGAGCAGTTCTTC. This translates into CASSLSGRGGHNEQFF.

This clonotype was observed at least ten times. J is TRBJ1-5 and V is TRBV30, with D maybe TRBD1 (5 bases). Germline V lookup: CDR1 GTSNPN, CDR2 SVGIG (reference sequence). The ends were cut back, 4 bases at V and 0 bases at J, with 7 bases in the middle. This CDR3 is built from 13 residues. DNA of the CDR3: TGTGCCTGGACGACAGATAGCAATCAGCCCCAGCATTTT. It translates to CAWTTDSNQPQHF.

This clonotype rates as medium-sized. The V and J genes are TRBV12-3 or TRBV12-4 and TRBJ1-1; tentative D call: TRBD1 (5 bases). The CDR3 contains 16 residues. Trimming left V 3 bases short and J 1 base short, with 15 bases between. The CDR3 region has the DNA TGTGCCAGCAGTTTTGCCTTATTCCAGGGGAACACTGAAGCTTTCTTT. Translation gives CASSFALFQGNTEAFF.

This chain connects TRBV2 to TRBJ2-7; 7 positions agree with TRBD1. The CDR3 has 14 amino acids. V trimming: 8 bases; J trimming: 3 bases; junction bases outside the gene matches: 10. Germline lookup yields CDR1 SNHLY and CDR2 FYNNEI. CDR3 loop: CASRDSPLYYEQYF. CDR3 coding DNA: TGTGCCAGCCGGGACAGCCCTTTATACTACGAGCAGTACTTC.

By share, this clonotype counts as medium-sized. This chain uses TRBV30 with TRBJ1-5; the match to TRBD1 covers 11 bases. CDR3 length: 12 residues. Germline V gene data show CDR1 as GTSNPN and CDR2 as SVGIG (reference sequence). With V trimmed by 7 bases and J by 7 bases, 3 bases remained unmatched. The CDR3 nucleotides are TGTGCCTACGGACAGGGGGCCCAGCCCCAGCATTTT. Its protein is CAYGQGAQPQHF.

There are many counts of this clonotype. The CDR3 DNA is TGCAGTGCTAGGGACCCAGACAGGGCTCGCTACACCTTC. Translating gives CSARDPDRARYTF. This chain connects TRBV20-1 to TRBJ1-2, with 7 bases that match TRBD1. Germline V gene data show CDR1 as DFQATT and CDR2 as SNEGSKA (reference sequence). The CDR3 spans 13 residues. The V and J ends lost 3 bases and 9 bases, in that order; junction bases with no gene match: 10.

The rearrangement joins TRBV11-2 to TRBJ2-7; D gene ambiguous. Germline values: CDR1 SGHAT, CDR2 FQNNGV. Trimming took off 8 bases at V and 3 bases at J, with 14 bases between the two ends. The length of the CDR3 is 13 residues. The CDR3 DNA reads as TGTGCCAGCGGTATGATCGGCCTCTACGAGCAGTACTTC. The encoded protein is CASGMIGLYEQYF.

In its sample, this clonotype was seen many times. The V gene is TRBV7-2, the J gene TRBJ1-5; D call uncertain. The CDR3 has 15 residues. The germline V and J ends were trimmed by 3 bases and 2 bases, with 11 bases remaining between them. Germline-derived CDR1 and CDR2 are SGHTA and FQGNSA. The CDR3 loop reads CASSLVEDGNQPQHF. CDR3 DNA sequence: TGTGCCAGCAGCTTGGTGGAGGATGGCAATCAGCCCCAGCATTTT. Drawing the rest from reference TRBV7-2 and TRBJ1-5, the complete variable domain is GAGVSQSPSNKVTEKGKDVELRCDPISGHTALYWYRQSLGQGLEFLIYFQGNSAPDKSGLPSDRFSAERTGGSVSTLTIQRTQQEDSAVYLCASSLVEDGNQPQHFGDGTRLSIL.

This rearrangement joins TRBV5-5 to TRBJ1-1, with 7 bases lining up with TRBD1. With 4 bases clipped from V and 0 bases from J, the junction kept 9 bases outside the gene matches. CDR3 length: 16 residues. CDR1 and CDR2 from the germline V gene are SGHKS and YYEKEE (reference sequence). CDR3 coding DNA: TGTGCCAGCAGCACAATACCGACAGGGATGAACACTGAAGCTTTCTTT. Its translation: CASSTIPTGMNTEAFF.

This clonotype has a handful of counts. The CDR3 spells CASSAGTLATGELFF. In DNA, the CDR3 is TGTGCCAGTAGTGCCGGGACATTGGCCACCGGGGAGCTGTTTTTT. The gene calls are TRBV19 and TRBJ2-2; perhaps TRBD1 as D (6 bases). The V gene's germline CDR1 is LNHDA and CDR2 SQIVND (reference sequence). Trimming pared 5 bases from V and 4 bases from J, leaving 14 bases between. CDR3 length: 15 residues. Variable domain in full (rest from reference TRBV19 and TRBJ2-2): DGGITQSPKYLFRKEGQNVTLSCEQNLNHDAMYWYRQDPGQGLRLIYYSQIVNDFQKGDIAEGYSVSREKKESFPLTVTSAQKNPTAFYLCASSAGTLATGELFFGEGSRLTVL.

This clonotype occurred a few times. V and J are TRBV6-6 and TRBJ2-7; 7 bases align to TRBD1. Unmatched junction bases numbered 12, after V lost 2 bases and J lost 2 bases. Per the germline V gene, CDR1 is MNHNY and CDR2 is SVGAGI (reference sequence). CDR3 length: 17 residues. The CDR3 reads CASSYGDGQVVAYEQYF. In DNA, the CDR3 is TGTGCCAGCAGTTACGGAGACGGACAGGTTGTTGCCTACGAGCAGTACTTC.

This clonotype was counted ten times or more. The chain couples TRBV20-1 to TRBJ2-7; 7 positions match TRBD1. Germline V gene lookup returns CDR1 DFQATT and CDR2 SNEGSKA (reference sequence). Trimming took 3 bases from V and 2 from J; bases not matched to a gene: 1. The CDR3 runs to 12 residues. The CDR3 bases are TGCAGTGCTAGCGGGACAGCCTACGAGCAGTACTTC. This gives the protein CSASGTAYEQYF.